This TCR beta chain was recorded in a study of prognosis after radiotherapy for stage I lung cancer. Study in general: Newly diagnosed primary stage I lung tumors were found in fourteen patients, while oligometastatic NSCLC after surgical resection of the primary tumor was found in roughly five. Deemed medically inoperable were all patients with non-small cell lung cancer. Enrolled patients (roughly 13 men, roughly six women) had a median age of approximately 74 years and an age range of roughly 50 to 85 years.

As concerns this clonotype: A far more abundant clone sits one base away, making this likely a read error.

From genomic DNA, two-round multiplex PCR was used to amplify TCR beta CDR3. Round-one PCR had primers specific to each TRBV and TRBJ gene. TCRdb re-derived calls from the multiplex PCR reads in MiXCR, one entry per CDR3 protein. The table has 20,000 or so distinct CDR3 sequences, about a quarter seen once; the top ten hold 22%. Trimming removed 3 bases from V and 3 bases from J; junction bases left unmatched: 4. The CDR3 has 15 residues. CDR1 and CDR2 (germline): MNHGY, SVAAGI. The receptor comes from a donor aged 50 or older with non-small cell lung cancer. This sample comprised PBMCs, obtained before or after stereotactic body radiation therapy (not recorded which). The rearrangement links TRBV6-9 to TRBJ1-5, with 8 bases aligning to TRBD1. The CDR3 loop is CASSYDRGFNQPQHF. The CDR3 bases are TGTGCCAGCAGTTACGACAGGGGTTTCAATCAGCCCCAGCATTTT.